The clone carrying this TCR beta chain has more than one count but fewer than ten. Its specificity is not known. These data originate in a study of T cell responses to AZD1222 COVID-19 vaccine. The CDR3 runs to 12 residues. Looked up from germline, CDR1 is SQVTM and CDR2 is ANQGSEA. Deletions cut 6 bases from V and 1 base from J, with 7 bases between. The table came from immunoSEQ multiplex PCR; TCRdb's copy has only in-frame clones and leaves some out. The sample records fewer than 130,000 clones, 80% to 95% being singletons. Broader study findings: Possibly, clonal diversity was underestimated; donors were largely white British and included more females. Reportedly, close to half of spike-specific TCRs are directed against unmutated variant regions.

The specimen comprised peripheral blood, sampled on day 0 of AZD1222 vaccination. This chain links TRBV29-1 with TRBJ2-1; the D gene could be TRBD1 or TRBD2 (5 bases each). This receptor was obtained from an adult in good health. CDR3 loop: CSVGTSYNEQFF. The CDR3 DNA reads TGCAGCGTCGGGACGTCCTACAATGAGCAGTTCTTC.